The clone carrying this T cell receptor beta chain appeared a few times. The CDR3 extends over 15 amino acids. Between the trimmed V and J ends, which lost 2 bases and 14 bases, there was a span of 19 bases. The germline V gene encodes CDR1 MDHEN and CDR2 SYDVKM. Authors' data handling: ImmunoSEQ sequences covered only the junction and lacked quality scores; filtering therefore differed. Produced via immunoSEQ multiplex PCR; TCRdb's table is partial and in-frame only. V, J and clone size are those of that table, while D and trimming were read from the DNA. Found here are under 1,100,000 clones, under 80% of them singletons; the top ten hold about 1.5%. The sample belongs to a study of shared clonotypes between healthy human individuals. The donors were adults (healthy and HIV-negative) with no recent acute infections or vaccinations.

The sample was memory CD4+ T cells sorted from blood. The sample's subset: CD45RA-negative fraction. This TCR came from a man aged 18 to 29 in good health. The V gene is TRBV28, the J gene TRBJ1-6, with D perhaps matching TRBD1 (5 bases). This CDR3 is CASSLGTSRGSALHF. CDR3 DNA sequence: TGTGCCAGCAGTTTAGGGACTTCGAGGGGCTCAGCCCTCCACTTT.